This TCR beta chain came from a study of blood T cell repertoires in COVID-19. At the level of the study: Sources were T cells, B-cell-depleted T cells, or PBMCs; the material itself was cDNA or gDNA.

CDR1 is SEHNR, CDR2 FQNEAQ, per germline (reference sequence). The CDR3 loop spans 12 amino acids. The ends were cut back, 3 bases at V and 7 bases at J, with 9 bases in the middle. Individuals aged 18 to 89 years were recruited from 24 US areas. Using immunoSEQ multiplex PCR, the repertoire was profiled, and TCRdb retains in-frame clones only, with some absent. Here the sample spans roughly 250,000 clones, roughly 93% being singletons. Material: PBMCs or T cells enriched from blood (not recorded which). The V call is TRBV7-9, the J call TRBJ1-2; D call uncertain. The TCR originated in a woman in her thirties or forties with acute COVID-19. CDR3 amino acids: CASSLEVGGYTF. As DNA, the CDR3 is TGTGCCAGCAGCTTGGAGGTCGGTGGCTACACCTTC.